The 19 T cell receptor beta chains below were found in one sample sequenced in a study of T cell responses to AZD1222 COVID-19 vaccine. Only in-frame clones appear in the TCRdb table, and some are missing; sequencing was by immunoSEQ multiplex PCR. The table records 250,000 to 300,000 clones, roughly 93% of them present only once. The specimen was peripheral blood, collected 28 days after the second AZD1222 dose. Source of these receptors: an adult who received the AZD1222 COVID-19 vaccine.

The chain couples TRBV5-5 to TRBJ1-5, with 7 bases identical to TRBD1. Trimming removed 3 bases from V and 4 bases from J; junction bases left unmatched: 13. The CDR3 contains 17 residues. The germline gives CDR1 SGHKS, CDR2 YYEKEE (reference sequence). The DNA of the CDR3 is TGTGCCAGCAGCTCTACTTACTCGGGACAGCATAATCAGCCCCAGCATTTT. It is translated as CASSSTYSGQHNQPQHF.

The V and J genes are TRBV9 and TRBJ1-3; D ambiguous. CDR3 length equals 16 residues. Germline-derived CDR1 and CDR2 are SGDLS and YYNGEE. V gave up 3 bases and J gave up 4 bases, with 17 bases separating them. The CDR3: CASSADAATVGNTIYF. The CDR3 DNA reads as TGTGCCAGCAGCGCGGACGCAGCAACGGTCGGAAACACCATATATTTT.

CDR3 in amino acids: CASGGGASRPHF. CDR3 DNA sequence: TGTGCCAGCGGAGGGGGGGCTAGTCGCCCCCACTTT. The V call is TRBV27, the J call TRBJ1-6; possibly TRBD1 for D (6 bases). The CDR3 is 12 amino acids. The germline gives CDR1 MNHEY, CDR2 SMNVEV (reference sequence). Trimming removed 8 bases at V and 18 bases at J, with 20 bases between.

The V and J genes are TRBV5-5 and TRBJ2-3; a weak D match, TRBD2 (5 bases). V lost 4 bases to trimming and J lost 0 bases, with 15 bases between them. This CDR3 has 16 amino acids. Germline CDR1 and CDR2: SGHKS and YYEKEE (reference sequence). CDR3 DNA: TGTGCCAGCAGCCCCCCGGCGGGCGCTAGCACAGATACGCAGTATTTT. Translated: CASSPPAGASTDTQYF.

This chain connects TRBV5-1 to TRBJ1-6; D remains ambiguous. Germline CDR1 reads SGHRS; CDR2 reads YFSETQ. The CDR3 totals 15 residues. Trimming stripped 5 bases from V and 3 bases from J, with 12 bases between. The CDR3 is CASRYNSIYNSPLHF. CDR3 bases: TGCGCCAGCAGGTATAACAGCATCTATAATTCACCCCTCCACTTT. Filled out from reference TRBV5-1 and TRBJ1-6, the complete variable domain reads KAGVTQTPRYLIKTRGQQVTLSCSPISGHRSVSWYQQTPGQGLQFLFEYFSETQRNKGNFPGRFSGRQFSNSRSEMNVSTLELGDSALYLCASRYNSIYNSPLHFGNGTRLTVT.

The chain carries TRBV19 and TRBJ1-6, with D uncertain. CDR3 length equals 12 residues. Germline CDR1 is LNHDA and CDR2 is SQIVND (reference sequence). The ends were cut back, 7 bases at V and 7 bases at J, with 8 bases in the middle. CDR3 protein: CASNALNSPLHF. Written as DNA, the CDR3 is TGTGCCAGTAACGCCCTAAATTCACCCCTCCACTTT.

This chain links TRBV27 with TRBJ2-2; D is perhaps TRBD2 (5 bases). CDR1 and CDR2 (germline): MNHEY, SMNVEV (reference sequence). The CDR3 extends over 13 amino acids. V lost 6 bases, J lost 5 bases, and 10 bases lay in between. This CDR3 reads CASRLLATGELFF. The CDR3, as DNA: TGTGCCAGCAGGCTCCTAGCAACCGGGGAGCTGTTTTTT.

This clone was seen only a few times. The chain couples TRBV7-3 to TRBJ2-1, with 8 bases identical to TRBD2. Germline CDR1 SGHTA, CDR2 FQGTGA. J gave up 4 bases and V 5 bases, and 7 bases lay outside the gene matches. The CDR3 consists of 15 residues. CDR3 nucleotides: TGTGCCAGCAGCCTTGGGGTAGCGGGATACAATGAGCAGTTCTTC. It codes for CASSLGVAGYNEQFF.

This chain connects TRBV11-2 to TRBJ2-7, with 9 bases fitting TRBD2. V was pared by 5 bases and J by 2 bases, with 7 bases of the junction left unmatched. The germline gives CDR1 SGHAT, CDR2 FQNNGV. The CDR3 length is 15 residues. The CDR3, as DNA: TGTGCCAGCAGCCCTTTAGCGGGGGCCGCCTACGAGCAGTACTTC. Translated, it gives CASSPLAGAAYEQYF.

The J gene is TRBJ2-5, the V gene TRBV24-1; 16 nucleotides align to TRBD2. Germline V lookup: CDR1 KGHDR, CDR2 SFDVKD. This CDR3 contains 19 residues. The trim removed 1 base at V and 4 bases at J, leaving 8 bases unmatched. The CDR3 here is CATSDFPGTSGRAGETQYF. The CDR3 bases are TGTGCCACCAGTGATTTCCCCGGGACTAGCGGGAGGGCCGGAGAGACCCAGTACTTC.

The genes are TRBV12-3 or TRBV12-4 and TRBJ1-1; TRBD1 might be the D (5 bases). Trimming left V 7 bases short and J 11 bases short, with 17 bases between. This CDR3 contains 12 residues. The CDR3 DNA sequence: TGTGCCAGCACCCTAGAGGGGCGTAAGGCTTTCTTT. Amino acids: CASTLEGRKAFF.

The chain combines TRBV2 with TRBJ1-2; D gene unclear. CDR3 length: 12 residues. Trimming took off 0 bases at V and 8 bases at J, with 7 bases between the two ends. CDR1 and CDR2 (germline): SNHLY, FYNNEI. CDR3 sequence: CASSEAPTGYTF. The CDR3 nucleotides read TGTGCCAGCAGTGAAGCACCGACAGGCTACACCTTC.

V usage is TRBV5-4 and J usage is TRBJ1-2, with 10 bases aligning to TRBD1. This CDR3 contains 15 residues. V trimming: 2 bases; J trimming: 3 bases; junction bases outside the gene matches: 4. The germline gives CDR1 SGHNT, CDR2 YYREEE (reference sequence). The CDR3 bases are TGTGCCAGCAGCTTAGACAGGGGGCAGGACTATGGCTACACCTTC. Its protein is CASSLDRGQDYGYTF.

The chain uses TRBV25-1 and TRBJ2-5; D gene uncertain. The CDR3 runs 13 residues. The ends were cut back, 3 bases at V and 5 bases at J, with 10 bases in the middle. The V gene's germline CDR1 is MGHDK and CDR2 SYGVNS. CDR3 in DNA: TGTGCCAGCAGTGATCGCGCTACCGAGACCCAGTACTTC. This gives the protein CASSDRATETQYF.

Written as DNA, the CDR3 is TGTGCCAGCAGTGCCCCGGGAAGAGGCTCCTACGAGCAGTACTTC. Protein product: CASSAPGRGSYEQYF. The chain is built from TRBV25-1 and TRBJ2-7; perhaps TRBD2 as D (5 bases). The CDR3 loop spans 15 amino acids. V was clipped by 4 bases and J by 0 bases, with 13 bases between them. Germline CDR1 and CDR2: MGHDK and SYGVNS.

The sample holds one count of this clone. This chain uses TRBV28 with TRBJ2-2, with TRBD1 identical over 9 bases. Germline assignment: CDR1 MDHEN and CDR2 SYDVKM. This CDR3 region has 13 residues. V trimming: 7 bases; J trimming: 5 bases; junction bases outside the gene matches: 2. The CDR3 loop reads CASTGQGTGELFF. The CDR3 DNA reads TGTGCCAGCACGGGACAGGGAACCGGGGAGCTGTTTTTT. The full variable domain, in which reference TRBV28 and TRBJ2-2 provide the parts outside the CDR3, is DVKVTQSSRYLVKRTGEKVFLECVQDMDHENMFWYRQDPGLGLRLIYFSYDVKMKEKGDIPEGYSVSREKKERFSLILESASTNQTSMYLCASTGQGTGELFFGEGSRLTVL.

As for this clone: Other DNA sequences in the sample encode the same CDR3. This rearrangement joins TRBV7-2 to TRBJ1-2, with D possibly matching TRBD1 (5 bases). Germline V gene sequence: CDR1 SGHTA, CDR2 FQGNSA. The CDR3 is made up of 13 amino acids. The V end was cut by 1 base, the J end by 2 bases, with 5 bases between. CDR3 in DNA: TGTGCCAGCAGCTTAGGACAGAACTATGGCTACACCTTC. Translated: CASSLGQNYGYTF.

This rearrangement joins TRBV18 to TRBJ1-2; TRBD1 matches at 9 bases. This CDR3 has 18 residues. Germline CDR1 KGHSH, CDR2 LQKENI. J was trimmed by 2 bases and V by 3 bases; bases with no gene match: 13. In DNA form, the CDR3 reads TGTGCCAGCTCACCCCTCCCGGGACAGGGCTCTGAGAACTATGGCTACACCTTC. This encodes CASSPLPGQGSENYGYTF.

This clone appeared a few times. V usage is TRBV7-6 and J usage is TRBJ2-1, with TRBD1 as a possible D gene (6 bases). Germline values: CDR1 SGHVS, CDR2 FNYEAQ. Trimming shortened V by 1 base and J by 0 bases, and 22 bases separated the two germline ends. The CDR3 consists of 20 residues. The CDR3 here is CASSLELPGALQSSYNEQFF. In nucleotides, the CDR3 is TGTGCCAGCAGCTTAGAGCTGCCAGGGGCGCTTCAGAGCTCCTACAATGAGCAGTTCTTC.